Below are 16 T cell receptor beta chains sequenced from a single sample in a study of control samples from healthy donors and cancer patients. Only in-frame clones appear in the TCRdb table, and some are missing; sequencing was by immunoSEQ multiplex PCR. This table holds 100,000 to 150,000 clones, around 92% found once. Sequencing input: PBMCs. The receptor source for this set is a man older than 75 with head and neck cancer.

The rearrangement uses TRBV4-1 and TRBJ1-1; 10 positions agree with TRBD1. The CDR3 length is 15 residues. With V trimmed by 3 bases and J by 5 bases, 6 bases remained unmatched. Germline V CDR1 and CDR2: MGHRA, YSYEKL. In DNA, the CDR3 is TGCGCCAGCAGCCATTCCGGGACAGGGGATACTGAAGCTTTCTTT. This encodes CASSHSGTGDTEAFF.

This clone appeared a single time. Written as DNA, the CDR3 is TGTGCCAGCAGTCGCCAGGGGCCCTTGGGGGCACCCCTCCACTTT. Translated, it gives CASSRQGPLGAPLHF. The V and J genes are TRBV5-5 and TRBJ1-6; D perhaps matches TRBD1 (6 bases). V shed 5 bases and J shed 11 bases, with 20 bases lying between them. Germline CDR1 is SGHKS and CDR2 is YYEKEE (reference sequence). The CDR3 runs 15 residues.

The V gene is TRBV7-9, the J gene TRBJ2-4; 12 nucleotides align to TRBD1. This CDR3 has 16 amino acids. CDR1 is SEHNR and CDR2 is FQNEAQ in the germline V gene (reference sequence). J lost 7 bases, V lost 5 bases, and 9 bases had no gene match. The CDR3 DNA reads as TGTGCCAGCAGCAGCCCGGGACAGGGGGCTGGGAACATTCAGTACTTC. It codes for CASSSPGQGAGNIQYF.

This chain uses TRBV9 with TRBJ1-2; D is possibly TRBD1 (6 bases). The CDR3 runs 14 residues. The V end was cut by 0 bases, the J end by 2 bases, with 8 bases between. The germline V gene encodes CDR1 SGDLS and CDR2 YYNGEE. CDR3 sequence: CASSVEQGNYGYTF. CDR3 nucleotides: TGTGCCAGCAGCGTAGAACAGGGCAACTATGGCTACACCTTC.

This chain links TRBV20-1 with TRBJ2-5; no definite D call. Trimming pared 3 bases from V and 5 bases from J, leaving 10 bases between. This CDR3 region has 12 residues. Per germline, CDR1 DFQATT and CDR2 SNEGSKA (reference sequence). The CDR3 is CSASTSSETQYF. Written as DNA, the CDR3 is TGCAGTGCTAGTACTTCTTCGGAGACCCAGTACTTC.

The chain couples TRBV19 to TRBJ1-5, with TRBD1 as a possible D gene (5 bases). The germline gives CDR1 LNHDA, CDR2 SQIVND (reference sequence). This CDR3 spans 14 amino acids. Trimming pared 3 bases from V and 0 bases from J, leaving 6 bases between. The CDR3 spells CASSIRDSNQPQHF. CDR3 DNA sequence: TGTGCCAGTAGTATCAGGGATAGCAATCAGCCCCAGCATTTT.

The V gene is TRBV29-1, the J gene TRBJ1-2, with 7 bases matching TRBD1. V shed 5 bases and J 4 bases; nucleotides not matched to a gene: 7. Looked up from germline, CDR1 is SQVTM and CDR2 is ANQGSEA. This CDR3 region has 13 residues. The CDR3 DNA sequence: TGCAGCGTTACAGGGGATCAGGGCTATGGCTACACCTTC. Translated: CSVTGDQGYGYTF.

The chain recombines TRBV20-1 with TRBJ2-3; 7 nucleotides match TRBD2. Germline V gene data show CDR1 as DFQATT and CDR2 as SNEGSKA (reference sequence). J was trimmed by 0 bases and V by 3 bases; bases with no gene match: 9. The CDR3 spans 16 residues. The CDR3 here is CSASGSGGGSTDTQYF. The CDR3 bases are TGCAGTGCTAGTGGGTCGGGGGGAGGAAGCACAGATACGCAGTATTTT.

The genes are TRBV25-1 and TRBJ1-3; a possible D gene is TRBD1 (5 bases). Germline CDR1 and CDR2: MGHDK and SYGVNS. The CDR3 covers 14 residues. The ends were cut back, 4 bases at V and 8 bases at J, with 15 bases in the middle. CDR3 residues: CASSGSGGGDTIYF. The CDR3 region has the DNA TGTGCCAGCAGTGGTTCCGGCGGGGGAGACACCATATATTTT.

The rearrangement joins TRBV18 to TRBJ2-7; no clear D gene. CDR1 and CDR2 from the germline V gene are KGHSH and LQKENI. This CDR3 is built from 14 residues. Trimming cost V 0 bases and J 2 bases, with 8 bases left between them. The CDR3 DNA follows: TGTGCCAGCTCACCACCCATAAATACCTACGAGCAGTACTTC. Translated, it gives CASSPPINTYEQYF. The full variable domain, its missing parts supplied by reference TRBV18 and TRBJ2-7, is NAGVMQNPRHLVRRRGQEARLRCSPMKGHSHVYWYRQLPEEGLKFMVYLQKENIIDESGMPKERFSAEFPKEGPSILRIQQVVRGDSAAYFCASSPPINTYEQYFGPGTRLTVT.

The chain is built from TRBV10-1 and TRBJ2-3; D not certain. Germline loops: CDR1 WNHNN, CDR2 SYGVQD (reference sequence). With 4 bases removed from V and 6 bases from J, the gap between germline ends came to 11 bases. This CDR3 contains 13 residues. CDR3 nucleotides: TGCGCCAGCAGTGCCCATGTGACGGATACGCAGTATTTT. Amino acid sequence: CASSAHVTDTQYF.

DNA for the CDR3: TGTGCCAGCTCTCTGGATTACCCGACTGAAGCTTTCTTT. This gives the protein CASSLDYPTEAFF. The V call is TRBV18, the J call TRBJ1-1; D not resolved. V was shortened by 6 bases and J by 5 bases, with 13 bases between the two germline ends. CDR1 is KGHSH, CDR2 LQKENI, per germline. The CDR3 runs 13 residues.

V and J are TRBV30 and TRBJ1-2; D gene ambiguous. The CDR3 has 12 amino acids. The germline CDR1 and CDR2 sequences are GTSNPN and SVGIG (reference sequence). The V end was cut by 3 bases, the J end by 4 bases, with 9 bases between. This chain's CDR3 is CAWSPEGYGYTF. The CDR3 DNA reads TGTGCCTGGAGCCCGGAGGGCTATGGCTACACCTTC.

The chain employs TRBV5-1 and TRBJ1-2; a weak D match, TRBD1 (5 bases). V lost 4 bases to trimming and J lost 1 base, with 11 bases between them. CDR3 length: 14 residues. Germline CDR1 and CDR2: SGHRS and YFSETQ. CDR3 sequence reads: CASSPGQGNYGYTF. In DNA, the CDR3 is TGCGCCAGCAGCCCGGGGCAGGGTAACTATGGCTACACCTTC.

The chain recombines TRBV2 with TRBJ2-7; D gene uncertain. The CDR3 contains 12 residues. Trimming shortened V by 6 bases and J by 6 bases, and 12 bases separated the two germline ends. Per germline, CDR1 SNHLY and CDR2 FYNNEI. The CDR3 sequence: CASSYIAGEQYF. In DNA form, the CDR3 reads TGTGCCAGCAGCTATATCGCCGGCGAGCAGTACTTC.

This sequence joins TRBV7-2 and TRBJ2-1, with D perhaps matching TRBD2 (5 bases). Trimming stripped 3 bases from V and 7 bases from J, with 13 bases between. CDR1 and CDR2 (germline): SGHTA, FQGNSA. The CDR3 consists of 14 residues. In DNA, the CDR3 is TGTGCCAGCAGCTTGGACTCCGCCGGTAATGAGCAGTTCTTC. As protein: CASSLDSAGNEQFF.